What follows is one T cell receptor (beta chain) and its context. What it binds is not known. The data were taken from a study of cytomegalovirus exposure and HLA in healthy donors. Study results and limitations: Productive status was seen about 90% or about 30% of the time for most TCR beta V segments in an earlier analysis. TCR beta sequences reportedly predicted most subjects' HLA-A and HLA-B alleles accurately.

V lost 8 bases to trimming and J lost 1 base; unmatched junction nucleotides: 5. The CDR3 contains 13 residues. CDR1 and CDR2 from the germline V gene are LNHDA and SQIVND (reference sequence). With 60 Vbeta and 13 Jbeta primers, the PCR was carried out. Measured with immunoSEQ multiplex PCR; TCRdb has only the in-frame clones, and not every one. Here the sample spans about 140,000 clones, roughly 75% being singletons. The TCR originated in a man aged 25-45 years in good health and CMV-seronegative. This chain connects TRBV19 to TRBJ2-7, with TRBD2 identical over 7 bases. Sequenced: PBMCs. The CDR3 nucleotides read TGTGCCAGTGGTTTAGCGGGTTCCTACGAGCAGTACTTC. Its protein product is CASGLAGSYEQYF.